The sequence of this TCR beta chain was determined in a study of CD8 T cells in ankylosing spondylitis. Study results and caveats: Reportedly, matched ankylosing spondylitis synovial fluid was significantly enriched for disease-linked clones.

This clonotype has a count of ten or more. Its antigen is undetermined. TCRdb passed the 5' RACE reads through MiXCR, listing each CDR3 protein once. The sample carries tens of thousands of distinct CDR3 sequences, 6.5% to 9% recorded once. Trimming removed 4 bases at V and 4 bases at J, with 2 bases between. CDR1 and CDR2 (germline): LNHDA, SQIVND (reference sequence). The CDR3 is 11 amino acids. The V gene is TRBV19, the J gene TRBJ1-5; D not resolved. The source of this sequence is a female donor with ankylosing spondylitis or in good health (not recorded which). The sequenced sample was blood, either unsorted or a sorted T cell fraction (not recorded which). The CDR3 bases are TGTGCCAGTAGTACGAATCAGCCCCAGCATTTT. Translation gives CASSTNQPQHF.